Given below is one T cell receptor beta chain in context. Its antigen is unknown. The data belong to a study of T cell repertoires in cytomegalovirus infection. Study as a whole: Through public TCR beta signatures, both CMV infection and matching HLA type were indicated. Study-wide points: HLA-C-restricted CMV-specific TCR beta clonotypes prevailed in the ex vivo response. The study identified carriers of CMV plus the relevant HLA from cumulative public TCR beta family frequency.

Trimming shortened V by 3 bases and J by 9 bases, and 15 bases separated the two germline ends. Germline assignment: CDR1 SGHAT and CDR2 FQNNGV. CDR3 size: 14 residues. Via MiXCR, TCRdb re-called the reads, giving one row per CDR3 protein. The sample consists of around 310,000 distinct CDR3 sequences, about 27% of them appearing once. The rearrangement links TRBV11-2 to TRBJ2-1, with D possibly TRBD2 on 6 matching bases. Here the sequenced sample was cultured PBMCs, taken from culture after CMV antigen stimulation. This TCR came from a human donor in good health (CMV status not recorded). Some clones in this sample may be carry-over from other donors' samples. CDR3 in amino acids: CASSLLARGTEQFF. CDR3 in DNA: TGTGCCAGCAGCTTGCTAGCGAGGGGTACTGAGCAGTTCTTC.